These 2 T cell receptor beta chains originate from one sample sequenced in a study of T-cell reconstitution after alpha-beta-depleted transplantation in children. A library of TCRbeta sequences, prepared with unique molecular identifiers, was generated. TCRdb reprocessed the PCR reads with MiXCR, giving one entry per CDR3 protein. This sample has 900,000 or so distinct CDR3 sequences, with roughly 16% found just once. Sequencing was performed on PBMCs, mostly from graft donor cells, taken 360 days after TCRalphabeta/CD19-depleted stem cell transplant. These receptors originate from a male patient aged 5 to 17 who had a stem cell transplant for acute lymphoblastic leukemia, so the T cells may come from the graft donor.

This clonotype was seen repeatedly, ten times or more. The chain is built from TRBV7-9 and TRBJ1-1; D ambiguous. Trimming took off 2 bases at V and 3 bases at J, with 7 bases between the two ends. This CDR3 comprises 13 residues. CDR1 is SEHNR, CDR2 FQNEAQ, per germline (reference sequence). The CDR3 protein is CASSLMVDTEAFF. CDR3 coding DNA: TGTGCCAGCAGCTTAATGGTTGACACTGAAGCTTTCTTT. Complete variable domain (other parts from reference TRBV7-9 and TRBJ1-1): DTGVSQNPRHKITKRGQNVTFRCDPISEHNRLYWYRQTLGQGPEFLTYFQNEAQLEKSRLLSDRFSAERPKGSFSTLEIQRTEQGDSAMYLCASSLMVDTEAFFGQGTRLTVV.

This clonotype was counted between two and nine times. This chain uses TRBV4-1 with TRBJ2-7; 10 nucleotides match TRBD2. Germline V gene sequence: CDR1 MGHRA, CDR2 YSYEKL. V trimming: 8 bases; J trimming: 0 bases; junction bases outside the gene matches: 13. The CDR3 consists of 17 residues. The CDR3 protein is CASRPGLANIFSYEQYF. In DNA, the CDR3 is TGCGCCAGCCGTCCGGGACTAGCGAACATATTCTCCTACGAGCAGTACTTC.